The 5 T cell receptor beta chains in this list originate from one sample, sequenced in a study of blood T cell repertoires in COVID-19. Libraries were prepared by immunoSEQ multiplex PCR; TCRdb keeps only in-frame clonotypes and omits some of them. The sample holds about 370,000 clones; approximately 88% are singletons and the top ten take around 3%. The material sequenced was peripheral blood. The receptors stem from a woman in her twenties or thirties with COVID-19, enrolled during active disease.

This chain connects TRBV7-8 to TRBJ2-5, with 8 bases identical to TRBD1. Germline trimming cut 0 bases from V and 1 base from J; bases unmatched to any gene: 7. Germline V CDR1 and CDR2: SGHVS, FQNEAQ. The CDR3 loop spans 17 amino acids. The DNA of the CDR3 is TGTGCCAGCAGCTTAGCCGGACAGGGTTTAAGCCAAGAGACCCAGTACTTC. Protein sequence: CASSLAGQGLSQETQYF.

The chain couples TRBV7-6 to TRBJ2-3; 8 bases line up with TRBD1. The CDR3 has 14 residues. CDR1 SGHVS and CDR2 FNYEAQ come from the germline V gene. Trimming removed 5 bases from V and 3 bases from J; junction bases left unmatched: 4. This chain's CDR3 is CASSPTGGTDTQYF. CDR3 nucleotides: TGTGCCAGCAGCCCTACAGGGGGGACAGATACGCAGTATTTT.

The rearrangement links TRBV9 to TRBJ2-3; the match to TRBD2 covers 12 bases. In germline, CDR1 is SGDLS, CDR2 YYNGEE. The V segment lost 2 bases and the J segment 0 bases; nucleotides outside the gene matches: 4. The CDR3 runs 17 residues. The CDR3 DNA is TGTGCCAGCAGCGTCAGGACTAGCGGGACGAGCACAGATACGCAGTATTTT. Translated: CASSVRTSGTSTDTQYF.

The V and J genes are TRBV4-3 and TRBJ1-5; tentatively, D is TRBD1 (6 bases). Trimming removed 0 bases at V and 6 bases at J, with 12 bases between. The CDR3 loop spans 15 amino acids. In germline, CDR1 is LGHNA, CDR2 YSLEER. Here the CDR3 reads CASSQDGGGIQPQHF. The CDR3 nucleotides read TGCGCCAGCAGCCAAGATGGGGGGGGCATTCAGCCCCAGCATTTT.

The chain links TRBV10-2 to TRBJ2-1; a possible D gene is TRBD2 (5 bases). The CDR3 runs to 17 residues. Germline lookup yields CDR1 WSHSY and CDR2 SAAADI. V lost 3 bases, J lost 0 bases, and 15 bases lay in between. CDR3 loop: CASSDILDGLSYNEQFF. CDR3 nucleotides: TGCGCCAGCAGTGATATCCTTGACGGACTCTCCTACAATGAGCAGTTCTTC.